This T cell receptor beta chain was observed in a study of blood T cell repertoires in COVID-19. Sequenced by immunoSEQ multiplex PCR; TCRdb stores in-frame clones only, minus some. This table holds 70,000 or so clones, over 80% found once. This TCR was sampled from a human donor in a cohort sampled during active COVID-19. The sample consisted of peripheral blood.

The CDR3 sequence is CASSPQAGGSGMETQYF. The CDR3, as DNA: TGTGCCAGCAGCCCTCAGGCGGGAGGGAGCGGTATGGAGACCCAGTACTTC. The chain combines TRBV11-3 with TRBJ2-5, with 9 positions matching TRBD2. Unmatched junction bases numbered 15, after V lost 5 bases and J lost 5 bases. The CDR3 is 17 amino acids. Looked up from germline, CDR1 is SGHNT and CDR2 is YENEEA.